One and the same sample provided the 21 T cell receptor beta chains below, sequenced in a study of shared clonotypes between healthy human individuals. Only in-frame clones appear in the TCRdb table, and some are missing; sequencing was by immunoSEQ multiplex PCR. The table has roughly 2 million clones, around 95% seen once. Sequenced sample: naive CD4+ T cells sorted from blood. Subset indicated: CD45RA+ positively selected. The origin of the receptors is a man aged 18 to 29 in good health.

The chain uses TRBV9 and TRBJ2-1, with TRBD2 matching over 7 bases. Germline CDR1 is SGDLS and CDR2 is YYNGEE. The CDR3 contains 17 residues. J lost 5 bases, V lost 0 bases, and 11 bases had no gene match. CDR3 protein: CASSVAHSGEGNNEQFF. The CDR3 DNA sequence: TGTGCCAGCAGCGTAGCCCATTCGGGGGAGGGGAACAATGAGCAGTTCTTC.

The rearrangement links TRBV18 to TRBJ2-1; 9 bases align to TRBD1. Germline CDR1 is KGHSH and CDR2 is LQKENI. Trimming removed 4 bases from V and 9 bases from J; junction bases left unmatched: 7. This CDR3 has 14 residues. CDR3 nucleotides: TGTGCCAGCTCACAGGGACAGGGCGGCGGTGAGCAGTTCTTC. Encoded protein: CASSQGQGGGEQFF.

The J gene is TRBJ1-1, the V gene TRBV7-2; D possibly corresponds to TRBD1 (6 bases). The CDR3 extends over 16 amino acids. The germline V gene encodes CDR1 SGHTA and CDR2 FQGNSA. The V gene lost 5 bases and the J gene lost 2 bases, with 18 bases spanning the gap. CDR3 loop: CASSPGGGRGNTEAFF. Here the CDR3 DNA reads TGTGCCAGCAGCCCAGGTGGGGGCCGGGGAAACACTGAAGCTTTCTTT.

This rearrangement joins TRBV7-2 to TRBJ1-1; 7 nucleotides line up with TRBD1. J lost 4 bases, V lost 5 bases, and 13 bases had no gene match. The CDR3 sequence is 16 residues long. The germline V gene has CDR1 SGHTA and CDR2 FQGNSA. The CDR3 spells CASSQRGGTAGTEAFF. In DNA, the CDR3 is TGTGCCAGCAGCCAGAGAGGCGGGACAGCGGGCACTGAAGCTTTCTTT.

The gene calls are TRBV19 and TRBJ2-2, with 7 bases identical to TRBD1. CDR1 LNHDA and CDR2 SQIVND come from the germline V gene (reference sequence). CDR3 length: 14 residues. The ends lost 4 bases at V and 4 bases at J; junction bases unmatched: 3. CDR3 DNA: TGTGCCAGTAGTACGACAGGGTCCACCGGGGAGCTGTTTTTT. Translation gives CASSTTGSTGELFF.

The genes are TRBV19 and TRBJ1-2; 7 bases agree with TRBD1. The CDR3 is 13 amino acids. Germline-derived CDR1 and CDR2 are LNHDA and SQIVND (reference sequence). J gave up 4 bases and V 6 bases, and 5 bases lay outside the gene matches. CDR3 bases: TGTGCCAGTAGGAAGCAGGGGGGCTATGGCTACACCTTC. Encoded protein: CASRKQGGYGYTF.

CDR3 protein: CAISDPGRVRYGYTF. The CDR3 DNA sequence: TGTGCCATCAGTGACCCGGGACGGGTACGCTATGGCTACACCTTC. J is TRBJ1-2 and V is TRBV10-3; D possibly corresponds to TRBD1 (5 bases). Trimming took 3 bases from V and 4 from J, leaving 15 bases between them. Germline values: CDR1 ENHRY, CDR2 SYGVKD. This CDR3 has 15 amino acids.

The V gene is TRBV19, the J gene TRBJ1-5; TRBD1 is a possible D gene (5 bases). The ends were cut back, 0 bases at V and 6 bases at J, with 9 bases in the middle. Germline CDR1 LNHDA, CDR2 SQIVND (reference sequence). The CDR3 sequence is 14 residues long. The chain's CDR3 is CASSIEDSLQPQHF. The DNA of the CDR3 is TGTGCCAGTAGTATAGAAGACAGCCTTCAGCCCCAGCATTTT.

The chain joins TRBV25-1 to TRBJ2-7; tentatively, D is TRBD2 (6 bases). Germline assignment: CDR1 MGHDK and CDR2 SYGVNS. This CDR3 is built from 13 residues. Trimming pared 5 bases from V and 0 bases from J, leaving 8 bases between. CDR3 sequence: CASSWRASYEQYF. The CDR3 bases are TGTGCCAGCAGTTGGAGGGCCTCCTACGAGCAGTACTTC.

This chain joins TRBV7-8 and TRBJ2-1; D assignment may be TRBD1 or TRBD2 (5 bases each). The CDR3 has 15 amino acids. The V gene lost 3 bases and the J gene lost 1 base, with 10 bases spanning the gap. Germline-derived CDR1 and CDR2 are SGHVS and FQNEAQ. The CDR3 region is CASSLRGESYNEQFF. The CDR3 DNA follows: TGTGCCAGCAGCTTGAGGGGTGAATCCTACAATGAGCAGTTCTTC.

The CDR3 bases are TGCAGCGCCACCGCCGGAGAGACCCAGTACTTC. Its protein product is CSATAGETQYF. The chain has TRBV29-1 and TRBJ2-5; no clear D. With 7 bases removed from V and 4 bases from J, the gap between germline ends came to 10 bases. Germline V gene lookup returns CDR1 SQVTM and CDR2 ANQGSEA. The CDR3 runs 11 residues.

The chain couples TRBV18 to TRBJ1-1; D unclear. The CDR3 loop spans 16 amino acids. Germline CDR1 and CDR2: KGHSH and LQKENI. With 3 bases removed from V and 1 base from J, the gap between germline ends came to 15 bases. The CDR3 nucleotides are TGTGCCAGCTCACCCCCCTCGGTCCTAGGGAACACTGAAGCTTTCTTT. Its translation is CASSPPSVLGNTEAFF.

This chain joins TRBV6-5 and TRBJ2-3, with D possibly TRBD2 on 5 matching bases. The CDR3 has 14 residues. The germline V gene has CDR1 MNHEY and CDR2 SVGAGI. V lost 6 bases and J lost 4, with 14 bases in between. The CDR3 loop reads CASRGSVWADTQYF. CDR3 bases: TGTGCCAGCAGGGGTAGCGTTTGGGCAGATACGCAGTATTTT.

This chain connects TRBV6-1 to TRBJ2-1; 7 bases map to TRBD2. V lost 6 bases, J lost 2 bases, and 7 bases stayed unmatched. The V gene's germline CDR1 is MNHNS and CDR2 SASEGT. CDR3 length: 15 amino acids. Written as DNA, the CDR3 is TGTGCCAGCAGAGGGGCGGGAGTTCCCTACAATGAGCAGTTCTTC. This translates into CASRGAGVPYNEQFF.

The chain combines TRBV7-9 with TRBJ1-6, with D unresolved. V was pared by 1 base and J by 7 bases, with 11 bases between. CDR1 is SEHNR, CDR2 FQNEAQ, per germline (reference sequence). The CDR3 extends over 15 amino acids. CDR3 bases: TGTGCCAGCAGCTTAGGTGCAGGTCCGAATTCACCCCTCCACTTT. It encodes CASSLGAGPNSPLHF.

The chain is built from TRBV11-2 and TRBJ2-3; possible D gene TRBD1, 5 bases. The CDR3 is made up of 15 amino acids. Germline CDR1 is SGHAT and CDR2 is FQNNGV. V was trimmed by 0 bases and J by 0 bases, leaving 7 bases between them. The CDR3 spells CASSLDRASTDTQYF. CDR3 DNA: TGTGCCAGCAGCTTAGACAGGGCTAGCACAGATACGCAGTATTTT.

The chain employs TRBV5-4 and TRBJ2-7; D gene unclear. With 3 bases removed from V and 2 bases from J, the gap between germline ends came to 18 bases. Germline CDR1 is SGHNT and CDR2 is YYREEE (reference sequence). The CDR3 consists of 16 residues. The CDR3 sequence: CASSSGLVVLPYEQYF. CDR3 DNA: TGTGCCAGCAGCTCGGGTCTTGTAGTTCTTCCCTACGAGCAGTACTTC.

The CDR3 DNA reads as TGTGCCAGCACTCTGACTAGAACAAAGACCCAGTACTTC. It is translated as CASTLTRTKTQYF. This sequence joins TRBV6-1 and TRBJ2-5, with TRBD2 as a possible D gene (6 bases). This CDR3 is 13 amino acids long. V lost 7 bases, J lost 6 bases, and 15 bases lay in between. Germline V gene sequence: CDR1 MNHNS, CDR2 SASEGT.

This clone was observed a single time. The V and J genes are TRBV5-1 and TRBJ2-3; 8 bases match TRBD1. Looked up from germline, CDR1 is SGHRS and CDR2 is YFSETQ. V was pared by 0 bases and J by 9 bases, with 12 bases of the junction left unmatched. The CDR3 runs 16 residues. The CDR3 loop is CASSLGLDRVVGTQYF. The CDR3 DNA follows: TGCGCCAGCAGCTTGGGTCTGGACAGGGTGGTAGGCACGCAGTATTTT.

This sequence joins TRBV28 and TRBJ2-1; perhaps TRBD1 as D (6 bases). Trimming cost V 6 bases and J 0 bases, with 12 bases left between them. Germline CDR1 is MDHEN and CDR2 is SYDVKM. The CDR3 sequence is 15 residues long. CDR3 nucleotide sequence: TGTGCCAGCAGGTTAGGGACAAACTCCTACAATGAGCAGTTCTTC. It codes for CASRLGTNSYNEQFF.

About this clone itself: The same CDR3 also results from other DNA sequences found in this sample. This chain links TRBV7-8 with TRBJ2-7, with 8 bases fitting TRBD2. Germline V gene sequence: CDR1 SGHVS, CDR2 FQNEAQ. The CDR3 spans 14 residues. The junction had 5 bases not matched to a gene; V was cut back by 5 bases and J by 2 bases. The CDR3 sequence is CASSPREGTYEQYF. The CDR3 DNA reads TGTGCCAGCAGCCCCCGGGAGGGAACCTACGAGCAGTACTTC.